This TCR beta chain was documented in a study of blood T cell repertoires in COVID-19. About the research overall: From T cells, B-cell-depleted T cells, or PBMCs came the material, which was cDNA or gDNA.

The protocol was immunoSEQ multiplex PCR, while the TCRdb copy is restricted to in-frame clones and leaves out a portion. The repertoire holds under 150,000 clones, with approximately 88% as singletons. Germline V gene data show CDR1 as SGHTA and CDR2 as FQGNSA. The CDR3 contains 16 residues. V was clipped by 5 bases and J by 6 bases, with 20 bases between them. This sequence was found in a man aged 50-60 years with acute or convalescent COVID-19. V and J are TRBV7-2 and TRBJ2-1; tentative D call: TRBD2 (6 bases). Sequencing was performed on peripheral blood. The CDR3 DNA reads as TGTGCCAGCAGCCGGCTTCGTAGCGGAAAGTCCAATGAGCAGTTCTTC. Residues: CASSRLRSGKSNEQFF.